Following are 30 T cell receptor beta chains from one sample sequenced in a study of T cell responses to AZD1222 COVID-19 vaccine. Sequencing used immunoSEQ multiplex PCR; TCRdb keeps in-frame clones, though not all of them. The top ten hold 2.5% to 3.5% of the sample, which has about 97,000 clones, over 75% seen once. Material: peripheral blood, obtained on day 0 of AZD1222 vaccination. The receptors come from an adult in good health.

This clone was counted only a few times. The chain couples TRBV6-5 to TRBJ2-7; 9 bases fit TRBD1. Trimming removed 6 bases from V and 2 bases from J; junction bases left unmatched: 8. There are 15 residues in the CDR3. Germline V gene lookup returns CDR1 MNHEY and CDR2 SVGAGI. The CDR3 DNA reads TGTGCCAGCAGGACGGGACAGGGAGGGGCCTACGAGCAGTACTTC. Residues: CASRTGQGGAYEQYF.

The rearrangement joins TRBV30 to TRBJ2-7; 7 positions agree with TRBD2. From germline, CDR1 is GTSNPN and CDR2 SVGIG (reference sequence). The CDR3 is 14 residues long. The V and J ends lost 2 bases and 2 bases, in that order; junction bases with no gene match: 6. In nucleotides, the CDR3 is TGTGCCTGGAGTATTCGCGGGGGTGCCTACGAGCAGTACTTC. Its protein is CAWSIRGGAYEQYF.

The CDR3 loop is CASSNRAGDTEAFF. Written as DNA, the CDR3 is TGTGCCAGCAGCAACCGGGCAGGGGACACTGAAGCTTTCTTT. V and J are TRBV21-1 and TRBJ1-1; the table gives TRBD1 as D, unverified against the DNA. TRBV21-1 is a pseudogene locus. The CDR3 is made up of 14 amino acids.

CDR3 in amino acids: CASSYEQGLANYGYTF. DNA for the CDR3: TGTGCCAGCAGTTACGAGCAGGGGTTAGCTAACTATGGCTACACCTTC. The chain employs TRBV6-5 and TRBJ1-2, with D possibly TRBD1 on 6 matching bases. Trimming pared 2 bases from V and 0 bases from J, leaving 13 bases between. The CDR3 is 16 residues long. From germline, CDR1 is MNHEY and CDR2 SVGAGI.

There are a few counts of this clone. V and J are TRBV15 and TRBJ2-1; no clear D. The CDR3 covers 14 residues. V was shortened by 0 bases and J by 7 bases, with 10 bases between the two germline ends. Per the germline V gene, CDR1 is LNHNV and CDR2 is YYDKDF (reference sequence). This chain's CDR3 is CATSRDPAGNEQFF. CDR3 DNA sequence: TGTGCCACCAGCAGAGATCCTGCAGGAAATGAGCAGTTCTTC.

CDR3 residues: CASSGVKRDQALEAFF. The DNA of the CDR3 is TGTGCCAGTAGTGGGGTGAAGAGGGATCAGGCGCTTGAAGCTTTCTTT. The chain is built from TRBV19 and TRBJ1-1; no definite D call. The CDR3 is made up of 16 amino acids. Per the germline V gene, CDR1 is LNHDA and CDR2 is SQIVND (reference sequence). V shed 5 bases and J shed 7 bases, with 23 bases lying between them.

The gene calls are TRBV6-5 and TRBJ2-7, with TRBD2 matching 8 bases. Germline CDR1 and CDR2: MNHEY and SVGAGI. The J segment lost 3 bases and the V segment lost 2 bases, leaving 6 bases of the junction unmatched. CDR3 length: 15 residues. This CDR3 is CASSYREGGVYEQYF. CDR3 bases: TGTGCCAGCAGTTACCGGGAGGGTGGGGTCTACGAGCAGTACTTC.

This chain links TRBV7-3 with TRBJ1-1; 10 bases map to TRBD1. From germline, CDR1 is SGHTA and CDR2 FQGTGA. This CDR3 spans 13 amino acids. J was trimmed by 11 bases and V by 5 bases; bases with no gene match: 8. CDR3 sequence reads: CASSSRQGATAFF. CDR3 nucleotides: TGTGCCAGCAGCAGCCGACAGGGGGCGACGGCTTTCTTT.

V is TRBV11-2 and J is TRBJ1-6; D is unresolved. Germline CDR1 SGHAT, CDR2 FQNNGV. V lost 6 bases to trimming and J lost 4 bases, with 10 bases between them. This CDR3 comprises 14 residues. The CDR3 DNA reads TGTGCCAGCAGACCATCGACATATAATTCACCCCTCCACTTT. It is translated as CASRPSTYNSPLHF. The full variable domain, rest sourced from reference TRBV11-2 and TRBJ1-6, is EAGVAQSPRYKIIEKRQSVAFWCNPISGHATLYWYQQILGQGPKLLIQFQNNGVVDDSQLPKDRFSAERLKGVDSTLKIQPAKLEDSAVYLCASRPSTYNSPLHFGNGTRLTVT.

The chain employs TRBV30 and TRBJ1-2; possibly TRBD1 for D (6 bases). The CDR3 is 12 amino acids. The ends were cut back, 7 bases at V and 5 bases at J, with 14 bases in the middle. Looked up from germline, CDR1 is GTSNPN and CDR2 is SVGIG (reference sequence). Here the CDR3 DNA reads TGTGCCTTGGGGGCGTCTGGGTATGGCTACACCTTC. It codes for CALGASGYGYTF.

The CDR3 coding sequence is TGTGCCAGCAGCCGTACAAAATTACAACTAAGAGATAATTCACCCCTCCACTTT. Translating it yields CASSRTKLQLRDNSPLHF. V and J are TRBV7-9 and TRBJ1-6; D is ambiguous. Germline assignment: CDR1 SEHNR and CDR2 FQNEAQ (reference sequence). The CDR3 is 18 residues long. Deletions cut 5 bases from V and 5 bases from J, with 22 bases between.

This clone was seen once. The DNA is left out, because the CDR3 cannot be placed on it with certainty; the CDR3 is given as TCRdb lists it. The V and J genes are TRBV4-1 and TRBJ1-4. CDR1 is MGHRA, CDR2 YSYEKL, per germline. The CDR3 totals 13 residues, both ends included. The CDR3: CASSQAFFEKLFF.

A word on this clone: A read error may account for a junction end that differs from germline. The chain carries TRBV7-9 and TRBJ1-3; D remains unclear. The CDR3 loop spans 14 amino acids. CDR1 is SEHNR, CDR2 FQNEAQ, per germline (reference sequence). The CDR3 region is CASSPPGAGSTIYF. CDR3 nucleotide sequence: TGTGCCAGCAGCCCGCCGGGCGCTGGAAGCACCATATATTTT.

The J gene is TRBJ2-7, the V gene TRBV27; 8 positions match TRBD1. V shed 2 bases and J 5 bases; nucleotides not matched to a gene: 8. This CDR3 is 15 amino acids long. Germline V gene sequence: CDR1 MNHEY, CDR2 SMNVEV (reference sequence). The CDR3 loop is CASSLVGTGGHEQYF. The CDR3 region has the DNA TGTGCCAGCAGTTTAGTTGGGACAGGTGGACACGAGCAGTACTTC.

The rearrangement uses TRBV6-5 and TRBJ2-5, with 8 bases fitting TRBD2. CDR3 length: 14 amino acids. The V gene end was trimmed by 8 bases and the J gene end by 0 bases; junction bases not matched to a gene: 5. From germline, CDR1 is MNHEY and CDR2 SVGAGI. CDR3 nucleotides: TGTGCCAGCGGCGGGGGGAACTACCAAGAGACCCAGTACTTC. Encoded protein: CASGGGNYQETQYF.

This rearrangement joins TRBV5-1 to TRBJ2-1, with a tentative D call TRBD2 (7 bases). V was clipped by 2 bases and J by 9 bases, with 12 bases between them. Germline V lookup: CDR1 SGHRS, CDR2 YFSETQ. The CDR3 has 13 residues. This chain's CDR3 is CASSFRAGAEQFF. The CDR3 DNA reads TGCGCCAGCAGCTTCCGGGCGGGGGCTGAGCAGTTCTTC.

This clone was observed once. The V gene is TRBV5-1, the J gene TRBJ1-4, with D perhaps matching TRBD1 (5 bases). The V end lost 5 bases, the J end lost 6 bases, and 14 bases lay between the germline ends. The CDR3 runs 14 residues. Germline V CDR1 and CDR2: SGHRS, YFSETQ. CDR3 sequence: CASSGTEPYEKLFF. The CDR3, as DNA: TGCGCCAGCAGTGGGACCGAGCCCTATGAAAAACTGTTTTTT.

This clone appeared once. This sequence joins TRBV3-1 (or the pseudogene TRBV3-2) and TRBJ2-1; D remains unclear. Trimming left V 2 bases short and J 8 bases short, with 10 bases between. Germline CDR1 LGHDT, CDR2 YNNKEL (reference sequence). The CDR3 spans 13 residues. The CDR3 coding sequence is TGTGCCAGCAGCCAATTTTTGGGTTATGAGCAGTTCTTC. It is translated as CASSQFLGYEQFF.

This clone has a single count. This chain links TRBV6-1 with TRBJ2-7; the D gene is possibly TRBD1 (5 bases). Trimming cost V 7 bases and J 3 bases, with 13 bases left between them. Looked up from germline, CDR1 is MNHNS and CDR2 is SASEGT. The CDR3 runs to 13 residues. The CDR3 sequence: CASNPSGLYEQYF. CDR3 DNA: TGTGCCAGCAACCCATCAGGGCTCTACGAGCAGTACTTC.

The chain has TRBV27 and TRBJ2-3; TRBD1 is a possible D gene (5 bases). V gave up 4 bases and J gave up 5 bases, with 7 bases separating them. The germline V gene encodes CDR1 MNHEY and CDR2 SMNVEV (reference sequence). The CDR3 covers 12 residues. For the CDR3, the DNA is TGTGCCAGCAGTTCCGGACAAGATACGCAGTATTTT. This encodes CASSSGQDTQYF.

This clone was counted only a few times. V usage is TRBV27 and J usage is TRBJ1-2; D might be TRBD1 (5 bases). V lost 7 bases and J lost 7, with 22 bases in between. Germline CDR1 reads MNHEY; CDR2 reads SMNVEV (reference sequence). The length of the CDR3 is 15 residues. CDR3 sequence (DNA): TGTGCCAGCACTCAGTCCCTACAGGCCCCTTTTGGCTACACCTTC. Residues: CASTQSLQAPFGYTF.

This clone was recorded once. This chain joins TRBV7-2 and TRBJ1-3, with D perhaps TRBD1 (5 bases). The ends were cut back, 1 base at V and 7 bases at J, with 11 bases in the middle. The CDR3 has 14 residues. Germline assignment: CDR1 SGHTA and CDR2 FQGNSA. The CDR3 loop reads CASSLVSGLNTIYF. In DNA, the CDR3 is TGTGCCAGCAGCTTAGTCTCAGGGTTGAACACCATATATTTT.

J is TRBJ1-6 and V is TRBV30, with TRBD1 as a possible D gene (5 bases). V was clipped by 1 base and J by 10 bases, with 14 bases between them. CDR1 and CDR2 from the germline V gene are GTSNPN and SVGIG (reference sequence). This CDR3 contains 14 residues. CDR3 nucleotides: TGTGCCTGGAGTGCTTGGGGGTTCGGCTCACCCCTCCACTTT. Translated: CAWSAWGFGSPLHF.

The chain employs TRBV28 and TRBJ1-2; 9 nucleotides match TRBD1. Germline CDR1 MDHEN, CDR2 SYDVKM. The CDR3 contains 15 residues. V lost 6 bases and J lost 4; bases outside the gene matches: 9. The CDR3 DNA reads TGTGCCAGCAGCCCCAACCCGGGACAGGGCTATGGCTACACCTTC. Translated, it gives CASSPNPGQGYGYTF.

The V and J genes are TRBV28 and TRBJ1-5; 8 nucleotides align to TRBD1. The CDR3 is 16 residues long. Germline V gene lookup returns CDR1 MDHEN and CDR2 SYDVKM. V lost 7 bases and J lost 2; bases outside the gene matches: 10. This CDR3 is CASNPLGQGGNQPQHF. For the CDR3, the DNA is TGTGCCAGCAACCCGCTCGGACAGGGCGGCAATCAGCCCCAGCATTTT.

The rearrangement uses TRBV7-9 and TRBJ2-2; D unclear. The germline gives CDR1 SEHNR, CDR2 FQNEAQ (reference sequence). With 1 base removed from V and 4 bases from J, the gap between germline ends came to 10 bases. The CDR3 length is 15 residues. CDR3 loop: CASSLVWSSTGELFF. CDR3 DNA sequence: TGTGCCAGCAGCTTAGTATGGTCGAGCACCGGGGAGCTGTTTTTT.

The V and J genes are TRBV6-5 and TRBJ1-2, with D unclear. The CDR3 length is 13 residues. Trimming cost V 6 bases and J 2 bases, with 10 bases left between them. Germline lookup yields CDR1 MNHEY and CDR2 SVGAGI. The CDR3 coding sequence is TGTGCCAGCAGGCCCACAGTGAACTATGGCTACACCTTC. Protein sequence: CASRPTVNYGYTF.

The J gene is TRBJ2-3, the V gene TRBV6-2 or TRBV6-3; no clear D gene. The CDR3 has 14 residues. Germline assignment: CDR1 MNHEY and CDR2 SVGEGT. V lost 3 bases and J lost 5, with 12 bases in between. As DNA, the CDR3 is TGTGCCAGCAGTTATGGAAGTGGCCTAGATACGCAGTATTTT. This gives the protein CASSYGSGLDTQYF.

This chain uses TRBV5-1 with TRBJ1-5; perhaps TRBD1 as D (6 bases). V lost 0 bases, J lost 1 base, and 8 bases lay in between. There are 15 residues in the CDR3. CDR1 and CDR2 from the germline V gene are SGHRS and YFSETQ. The CDR3, as DNA: TGCGCCAGCAGCTTGGGGACAGAGAGCAATCAGCCCCAGCATTTT. Translating it yields CASSLGTESNQPQHF.

This clone occurred once. The rearrangement joins TRBV21-1 to TRBJ1-1; whether TRBD1, the table's D call, matches the DNA was not checked. TRBV21-1 is a pseudogene. The CDR3 loop spans 17 amino acids. The DNA for the CDR3 is TGTGCCAGCAGCGCCCGCTACCTTGACAGGGAGAACACTGAAGCTTTCTTT. This encodes CASSARYLDRENTEAFF.